This TCR beta chain was sequenced for a study of OX40 agonist ivuxolimab in advanced cancers. Across the whole study: Partial responses were seen in three patients, one with hepatocellular carcinoma and two with cutaneous melanoma. The study's findings and limits: At doses 0.1 to 3.0 mg/kg, CD4+ and CD8+ clones expanded. Several nonresponders also turned out to have low normalized T-cell clonal expansion.

This clone has a handful of counts. The antigen remains undetermined. The protocol was immunoSEQ multiplex PCR, while the TCRdb copy is restricted to in-frame clones and leaves out a portion. The sample holds some 42,000 clones, about 90% seen once. V lost 5 bases, J lost 4 bases, and 15 bases stayed unmatched. Looked up from germline, CDR1 is SGHRS and CDR2 is YFSETQ. This CDR3 has 18 residues. The clonotype was recovered from an adult with an advanced solid tumor such as melanoma, head and neck, liver or kidney cancer. This material consisted of CD4+ or CD8+ T cells sorted from blood, taken in a trial of the OX40 agonist ivuxolimab. The rearrangement uses TRBV5-1 and TRBJ2-2; TRBD1 aligns across 9 bases. CDR3 DNA sequence: TGCGCCAGCAGAGAAACCCTACCGGGACAGGGAACCACCGGGGAGCTGTTTTTT. Translation gives CASRETLPGQGTTGELFF.